Listed here is a single T cell receptor (beta chain). The entry originates in a study of cytomegalovirus exposure and HLA in healthy donors. PCR used 60 Vbeta primers and 13 Jbeta primers. TCRdb's copy holds only in-frame clones and misses some; the assay was immunoSEQ multiplex PCR. Of some 120,000 clones listed, under 85% are singletons. The germline CDR1 and CDR2 sequences are WSHSY and SAAADI. V trimming: 7 bases; J trimming: 6 bases; junction bases outside the gene matches: 14. The length of the CDR3 is 17 residues. The rearrangement links TRBV10-2 to TRBJ2-7, with 14 bases identical to TRBD2. The receptor was derived from a woman aged 45-60 years in good health and CMV-seropositive. The material sequenced was PBMCs. The CDR3 DNA is TGCGCCAGCACCGAAGGGGGACTAGCGGGGGAAATGTGCGAGCAGTACTTC. Encoded protein: CASTEGGLAGEMCEQYF.